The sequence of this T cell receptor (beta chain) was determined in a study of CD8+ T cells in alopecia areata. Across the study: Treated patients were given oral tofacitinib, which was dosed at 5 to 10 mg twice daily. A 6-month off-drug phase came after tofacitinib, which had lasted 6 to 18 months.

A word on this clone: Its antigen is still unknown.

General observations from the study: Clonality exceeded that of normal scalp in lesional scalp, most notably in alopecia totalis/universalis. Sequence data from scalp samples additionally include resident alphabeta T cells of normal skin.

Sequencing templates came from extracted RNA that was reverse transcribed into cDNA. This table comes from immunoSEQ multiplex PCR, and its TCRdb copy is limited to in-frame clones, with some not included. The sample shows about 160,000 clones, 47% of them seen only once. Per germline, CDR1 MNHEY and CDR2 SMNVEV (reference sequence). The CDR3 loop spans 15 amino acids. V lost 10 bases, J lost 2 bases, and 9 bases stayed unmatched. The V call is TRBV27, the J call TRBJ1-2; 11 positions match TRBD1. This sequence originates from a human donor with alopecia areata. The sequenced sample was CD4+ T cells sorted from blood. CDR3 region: CATSLRDRGNYGYTF. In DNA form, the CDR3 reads TGTGCCACCTCCTTAAGGGACAGGGGGAACTATGGCTACACCTTC.